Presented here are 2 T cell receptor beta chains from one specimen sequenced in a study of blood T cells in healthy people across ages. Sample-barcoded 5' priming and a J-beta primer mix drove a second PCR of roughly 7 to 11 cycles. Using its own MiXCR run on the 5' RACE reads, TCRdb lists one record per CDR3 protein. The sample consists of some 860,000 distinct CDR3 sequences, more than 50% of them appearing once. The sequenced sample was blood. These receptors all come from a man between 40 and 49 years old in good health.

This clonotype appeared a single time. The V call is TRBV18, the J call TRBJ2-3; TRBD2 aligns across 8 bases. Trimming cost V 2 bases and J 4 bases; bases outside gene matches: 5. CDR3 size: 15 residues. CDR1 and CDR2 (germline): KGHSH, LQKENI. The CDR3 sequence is CASSPDGGASDTQYF. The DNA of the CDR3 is TGTGCCAGCTCACCAGACGGGGGGGCCTCAGATACGCAGTATTTT.

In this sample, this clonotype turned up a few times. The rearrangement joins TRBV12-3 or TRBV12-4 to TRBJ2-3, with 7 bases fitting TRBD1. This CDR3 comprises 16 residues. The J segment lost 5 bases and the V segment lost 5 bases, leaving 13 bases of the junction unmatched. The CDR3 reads CASSDFIGGRGDTQYF. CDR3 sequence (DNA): TGTGCCAGCAGTGACTTCATAGGGGGCCGTGGAGATACGCAGTATTTT.